Below, 20 T cell receptor beta chains from the same sample are listed, as sequenced in a study of OX40 agonist ivuxolimab in advanced cancers. The repertoire was sequenced with immunoSEQ multiplex PCR; TCRdb's copy has only in-frame clones and lacks some. The sample lists tens of thousands of clones, about 91% occurring once. Sequencing used CD4+ or CD8+ T cells sorted from blood, obtained in a trial of the OX40 agonist ivuxolimab. These receptor sequences come from an adult with an advanced solid tumor such as melanoma, head and neck, liver or kidney cancer.

This clone was counted a single time. The chain carries TRBV9 and TRBJ2-7, with TRBD1 matching over 8 bases. The V and J ends lost 1 base and 0 bases, in that order; junction bases with no gene match: 3. The CDR3 loop spans 15 amino acids. The germline CDR1 and CDR2 sequences are SGDLS and YYNGEE. The CDR3, as DNA: TGTGCCAGCAGCGTATCGGGACAGGTCTCCTACGAGCAGTACTTC. The encoded protein is CASSVSGQVSYEQYF. The complete variable domain, with remaining parts taken from reference TRBV9 and TRBJ2-7, reads DSGVTQTPKHLITATGQRVTLRCSPRSGDLSVYWYQQSLDQGLQFLIQYYNGEERAKGNILERFSAQQFPDLHSELNLSSLELGDSALYFCASSVSGQVSYEQYFGPGTRLTVT.

V and J are TRBV14 and TRBJ2-4; 11 bases map to TRBD2. The CDR3 consists of 18 residues. The junction had 10 bases not matched to a gene; V was cut back by 2 bases and J by 4 bases. Germline CDR1 reads SGHDN; CDR2 reads FVKESK. CDR3 bases: TGTGCCAGCAGCCAACTGGGACTAGCGGACCAACGGAAAAACATTCAGTACTTC. Amino acid sequence: CASSQLGLADQRKNIQYF. The whole variable domain, filled in from reference TRBV14 and TRBJ2-4, reads EAGVTQFPSHSVIEKGQTVTLRCDPISGHDNLYWYRRVMGKEIKFLLHFVKESKQDESGMPNNRFLAERTGGTYSTLKVQPAELEDSGVYFCASSQLGLADQRKNIQYFGAGTRLSVL.

The chain employs TRBV14 and TRBJ1-1; D gene ambiguous. This CDR3 has 16 amino acids. V was cut by 0 bases and J by 5 bases, with 16 bases left in between. The germline V gene encodes CDR1 SGHDN and CDR2 FVKESK. DNA of the CDR3: TGTGCCAGCAGCCAAGATTTTGTGAACCCTTGGACTGAAGCTTTCTTT. Protein: CASSQDFVNPWTEAFF.

CDR3 loop: CASSPKLAGGARTGELFF. DNA for the CDR3: TGTGCCAGCAGTCCGAAGCTAGCGGGAGGGGCGCGGACCGGGGAGCTGTTTTTT. V and J are TRBV6-4 and TRBJ2-2; 12 nucleotides line up with TRBD2. J was trimmed by 5 bases and V by 5 bases; bases with no gene match: 12. Germline V lookup: CDR1 MRHNA, CDR2 SNTAGT. CDR3 size: 18 residues.

The chain carries TRBV6-6 and TRBJ2-3, with D maybe TRBD1 (6 bases). Trimming pared 0 bases from V and 3 bases from J, leaving 13 bases between. Germline loops: CDR1 MNHNY, CDR2 SVGAGI (reference sequence). CDR3 size: 16 residues. The CDR3: CASSYSAVTGTDTQYF. As DNA, the CDR3 is TGTGCCAGCAGTTACTCGGCAGTGACAGGAACAGATACGCAGTATTTT.

This chain connects TRBV6-5 to TRBJ1-5; D gene uncertain. Per germline, CDR1 MNHEY and CDR2 SVGAGI. V gave up 6 bases and J gave up 2 bases, with 11 bases separating them. The CDR3 totals 14 residues. In DNA form, the CDR3 reads TGTGCCAGCAGCCGAGCGGTGGGCAATCAGCCCCAGCATTTT. Protein sequence: CASSRAVGNQPQHF.

The chain is built from TRBV5-1 and TRBJ2-5; 8 bases match TRBD1. Trimming at V came to 4 bases and at J to 9 bases, leaving 14 bases not matched to a gene. The CDR3 extends over 15 amino acids. Germline CDR1 and CDR2: SGHRS and YFSETQ. The CDR3 loop reads CASSNLATGDGPQYF. The CDR3 bases are TGCGCCAGCAGCAACCTCGCGACAGGGGATGGGCCCCAGTACTTC.

The V call is TRBV4-3, the J call TRBJ2-7; either TRBD1 or TRBD2 may supply D (6 bases each). Trimming removed 0 bases from V and 5 bases from J, with 14 bases in between. Germline assignment: CDR1 LGHNA and CDR2 YSLEER. The CDR3 spans 15 residues. As DNA, the CDR3 is TGCGCCAGCAGCCAAGATCATCGGGGGCTAGACGAGCAGTACTTC. Translating it yields CASSQDHRGLDEQYF.

The CDR3 sequence is CASSQPSGDEQFF. CDR3 coding DNA: TGTGCCAGCAGCCAACCCTCGGGCGATGAGCAGTTCTTC. The chain joins TRBV11-3 to TRBJ2-1, with D unresolved. V was trimmed by 5 bases and J by 8 bases, leaving 13 bases between them. The CDR3 spans 13 residues. Germline V gene sequence: CDR1 SGHNT, CDR2 YENEEA. Full variable domain (remainder filled in from reference TRBV11-3 and TRBJ2-1): EAGVVQSPRYKIIEKKQPVAFWCNPISGHNTLYWYLQNLGQGPELLIRYENEEAVDDSQLPKDRFSAERLKGVDSTLKIQPAELGDSAVYLCASSQPSGDEQFFGPGTRLTVL.

By proportion, this clone is medium-sized. This chain uses TRBV4-2 with TRBJ1-2; 7 bases map to TRBD1. The germline V gene encodes CDR1 LGHNA and CDR2 YNFKEQ. V gave up 3 bases and J gave up 1 base; unmatched junction bases: 11. CDR3 length equals 17 residues. The CDR3 DNA sequence: TGTGCCAGCAGCCAGGACCCGGGACAGCATGTTAACTATGGCTACACCTTC. This codes for CASSQDPGQHVNYGYTF.

The J gene is TRBJ2-3, the V gene TRBV5-1; D is unresolved. The V and J ends lost 0 bases and 1 base respectively, with 12 bases between them. CDR3 length equals 16 residues. Germline V CDR1 and CDR2: SGHRS, YFSETQ. The CDR3 nucleotides read TGCGCCAGCAGCTTGGCCATCGGGTTCGGCACAGATACGCAGTATTTT. Its translation: CASSLAIGFGTDTQYF.

The chain links TRBV18 to TRBJ2-7; no clear D. The V end lost 4 bases, the J end lost 1 base, and 11 bases lay between the germline ends. The CDR3 length is 14 residues. Looked up from germline, CDR1 is KGHSH and CDR2 is LQKENI. CDR3 bases: TGTGCCAGCTCACAATCGGGCGGATCCTACGAGCAGTACTTC. As protein: CASSQSGGSYEQYF. The variable domain in full, completed from reference TRBV18 and TRBJ2-7, reads NAGVMQNPRHLVRRRGQEARLRCSPMKGHSHVYWYRQLPEEGLKFMVYLQKENIIDESGMPKERFSAEFPKEGPSILRIQQVVRGDSAAYFCASSQSGGSYEQYFGPGTRLTVT.

With regard to this clone: Different DNA sequences within this sample yield the same CDR3. The chain links TRBV5-1 to TRBJ1-1; D unresolved. Germline loops: CDR1 SGHRS, CDR2 YFSETQ. V shed 0 bases and J shed 1 base, with 4 bases lying between them. CDR3 size: 13 residues. The CDR3 nucleotides read TGCGCCAGCAGCTTGGGAGCGAACACTGAAGCTTTCTTT. Its protein product is CASSLGANTEAFF.

The gene calls are TRBV4-3 and TRBJ1-2; 10 positions agree with TRBD1. Trimming at V came to 3 bases and at J to 3 bases, leaving 7 bases not matched to a gene. The germline V gene has CDR1 LGHNA and CDR2 YSLEER. The CDR3 extends over 16 amino acids. In nucleotides, the CDR3 is TGCGCCAGCAGCCATTATGGGACAGGGGTTTACTATGGCTACACCTTC. Translation gives CASSHYGTGVYYGYTF.

V is TRBV2 and J is TRBJ2-7, with TRBD1 matching over 7 bases. With 7 bases clipped from V and 4 bases from J, the junction kept 10 bases outside the gene matches. The CDR3 is made up of 14 amino acids. CDR1 is SNHLY and CDR2 is FYNNEI in the germline V gene. CDR3 DNA sequence: TGTGCCAGCACGGGACAGACTATTGCTTACGAGCAGTACTTC. This encodes CASTGQTIAYEQYF.

Points on this clone: This CDR3 is also generated by other DNA sequences in the sample. The chain combines TRBV4-3 with TRBJ2-7, with TRBD2 as a possible D gene (7 bases). The CDR3 spans 14 residues. Looked up from germline, CDR1 is LGHNA and CDR2 is YSLEER. V shed 0 bases and J shed 4 bases, with 10 bases lying between them. In DNA form, the CDR3 reads TGCGCCAGCAGCCAAGAGGGGGGGGCGTACGAGCAGTACTTC. Protein: CASSQEGGAYEQYF.

This chain connects TRBV6-4 to TRBJ2-1, with D possibly matching TRBD2 (7 bases). CDR3 length: 16 amino acids. From germline, CDR1 is MRHNA and CDR2 SNTAGT. V gave up 0 bases and J gave up 2 bases, with 11 bases separating them. The CDR3: CASSDSGAGAYNEQFF. The CDR3 nucleotides read TGTGCCAGCAGTGACTCGGGGGCGGGAGCCTACAATGAGCAGTTCTTC.

The rearrangement uses TRBV20-1 and TRBJ2-7; 7 positions match TRBD1. Germline assignment: CDR1 DFQATT and CDR2 SNEGSKA (reference sequence). The CDR3 is 11 residues long. V lost 5 bases, J lost 6 bases, and 4 bases stayed unmatched. Written as DNA, the CDR3 is TGCAGTGCTGGGAGACAGGGCGAGCAGTACTTC. It codes for CSAGRQGEQYF.

V gene TRBV11-2 combines with J gene TRBJ2-1, with 13 bases identical to TRBD2. The V gene's germline CDR1 is SGHAT and CDR2 FQNNGV. The ends lost 3 bases at V and 7 bases at J; junction bases unmatched: 12. The CDR3 extends over 18 amino acids. The CDR3 DNA sequence: TGTGCCAGCAGCTTTGAAGGGGGACTAGCGGGGTCCAGGAATGAGCAGTTCTTC. As protein: CASSFEGGLAGSRNEQFF.

The count of this clone is one. The chain is built from TRBV10-2 and TRBJ2-7; perhaps TRBD2 as D (6 bases). The CDR3 extends over 13 amino acids. Germline CDR1 and CDR2: WSHSY and SAAADI. V dropped 6 bases and J dropped 7 bases, with 16 bases sitting between them. The DNA for the CDR3 is TGCGCCAGCAGAGAACCAGCGGGTTGGGAGCAGTACTTC. Translating gives CASREPAGWEQYF.